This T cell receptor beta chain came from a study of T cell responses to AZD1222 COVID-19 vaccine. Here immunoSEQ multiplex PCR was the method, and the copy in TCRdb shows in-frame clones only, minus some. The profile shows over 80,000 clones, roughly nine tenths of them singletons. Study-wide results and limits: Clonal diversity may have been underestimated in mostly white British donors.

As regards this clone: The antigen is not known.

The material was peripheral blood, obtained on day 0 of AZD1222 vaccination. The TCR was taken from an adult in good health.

CDR3 in DNA: TGTGCCAGCAGCCGCCGGGAGGGCTATAATTCACCCCTCCACTTT. This translates into CASSRREGYNSPLHF. The chain is built from TRBV28 and TRBJ1-6; D remains unclear. Germline CDR1 reads MDHEN; CDR2 reads SYDVKM. The CDR3 has 15 amino acids. The V and J ends lost 6 bases and 3 bases respectively, with 12 bases between them.